Below, 9 T cell receptor beta chains from the same sample are listed, as sequenced in a study of cytomegalovirus exposure and HLA in healthy donors. The PCR had 60 Vbeta and 13 Jbeta primers. Measured with immunoSEQ multiplex PCR; TCRdb has only the in-frame clones, and not every one. The sample has over 100,000 clones; roughly 80% are singletons. Sequencing was done on a sample of PBMCs. These TCRs come from a man in his forties in good health and CMV-seronegative.

This chain joins TRBV4-3 and TRBJ2-7; D is possibly TRBD1 (6 bases). Trimming took off 1 base at V and 3 bases at J, with 10 bases between the two ends. Germline loops: CDR1 LGHNA, CDR2 YSLEER. The CDR3 spans 14 residues. The DNA for the CDR3 is TGCGCCAGCAGCCAAGTTCAGGGGATCTACGAGCAGTACTTC. As protein: CASSQVQGIYEQYF.

This chain uses TRBV27 with TRBJ2-2, with 9 bases aligning to TRBD1. V trimming: 5 bases; J trimming: 6 bases; junction bases outside the gene matches: 16. Germline values: CDR1 MNHEY, CDR2 SMNVEV (reference sequence). CDR3 length equals 18 residues. CDR3 nucleotides: TGTGCCAGCAGTCCTGGACAGGGGAGTGGTTGGTGGGCCGGGGAGCTGTTTTTT. Its translation: CASSPGQGSGWWAGELFF.

CDR3 residues: CASSSSGGGAKEAFF. In nucleotides, the CDR3 is TGTGCCAGCAGCTCGTCCGGGGGGGGCGCTAAGGAAGCTTTCTTT. The chain combines TRBV9 with TRBJ1-1; the D gene is possibly TRBD1 (6 bases). CDR1 and CDR2 (germline): SGDLS, YYNGEE. V lost 4 bases and J 8 bases, leaving 21 bases between the germline ends. The CDR3 consists of 15 residues.

V gene TRBV2 combines with J gene TRBJ2-4, with D possibly being TRBD1 (6 bases). CDR3 size: 14 residues. The germline V and J ends were trimmed by 6 bases and 5 bases, with 14 bases remaining between them. Germline V gene data show CDR1 as SNHLY and CDR2 as FYNNEI. CDR3 amino acids: CASRAQGFENIQYF. The CDR3 DNA follows: TGTGCCAGCAGAGCCCAGGGGTTCGAAAACATTCAGTACTTC. The full variable domain, with the rest looked up from reference TRBV2 and TRBJ2-4, is EPEVTQTPSHQVTQMGQEVILRCVPISNHLYFYWYRQILGQKVEFLVSFYNNEISEKSEIFDDQFSVERPDGSNFTLKIRSTKLEDSAMYFCASRAQGFENIQYFGAGTRLSVL.

This chain connects TRBV11-1 to TRBJ2-3; D may be TRBD2 (6 bases). From germline, CDR1 is SGHAT and CDR2 FQDESV (reference sequence). V dropped 3 bases and J dropped 2 bases, with 9 bases sitting between them. The CDR3 is 14 amino acids. Here the CDR3 DNA reads TGTGCCAGCAGCTTGCCGGGAGCCACAGATACGCAGTATTTT. The encoded protein is CASSLPGATDTQYF.

The chain combines TRBV9 with TRBJ2-1; the D gene is possibly TRBD1 (6 bases). V dropped 4 bases and J dropped 0 bases, with 14 bases sitting between them. CDR1 and CDR2 (germline): SGDLS, YYNGEE. CDR3 size: 16 residues. CDR3 in DNA: TGTGCCAGCAGCCCCCTAAGGGGGAGCTCCTACAATGAGCAGTTCTTC. Amino acids: CASSPLRGSSYNEQFF.

The chain uses TRBV11-2 and TRBJ2-7; TRBD1 might be the D (5 bases). Germline CDR1 and CDR2: SGHAT and FQNNGV. CDR3 length equals 14 residues. V lost 6 bases and J 2 bases, leaving 14 bases between the germline ends. The CDR3 sequence: CASSLGWGTYEQYF. Here the CDR3 DNA reads TGTGCCAGCAGTCTGGGTTGGGGCACCTACGAGCAGTACTTC.

This chain connects TRBV18 to TRBJ2-1; D not certain. The germline CDR1 and CDR2 sequences are KGHSH and LQKENI. The CDR3 length is 22 residues. V dropped 3 bases and J dropped 0 bases, with 30 bases sitting between them. The CDR3 loop is CASSPPLFRLPVPPSSYNEQFF. The CDR3 nucleotides are TGTGCCAGCTCACCTCCCTTATTTCGCCTTCCTGTTCCACCGAGCTCCTACAATGAGCAGTTCTTC.

The chain couples TRBV6-5 to TRBJ2-3, with 10 bases that match TRBD1. The V and J ends lost 8 bases and 2 bases, in that order; junction bases with no gene match: 1. This CDR3 comprises 13 residues. Germline V CDR1 and CDR2: MNHEY, SVGAGI. Here the CDR3 DNA reads TGTGCCAGCCGACAGGGGGCCACAGATACGCAGTATTTT. Translated: CASRQGATDTQYF.